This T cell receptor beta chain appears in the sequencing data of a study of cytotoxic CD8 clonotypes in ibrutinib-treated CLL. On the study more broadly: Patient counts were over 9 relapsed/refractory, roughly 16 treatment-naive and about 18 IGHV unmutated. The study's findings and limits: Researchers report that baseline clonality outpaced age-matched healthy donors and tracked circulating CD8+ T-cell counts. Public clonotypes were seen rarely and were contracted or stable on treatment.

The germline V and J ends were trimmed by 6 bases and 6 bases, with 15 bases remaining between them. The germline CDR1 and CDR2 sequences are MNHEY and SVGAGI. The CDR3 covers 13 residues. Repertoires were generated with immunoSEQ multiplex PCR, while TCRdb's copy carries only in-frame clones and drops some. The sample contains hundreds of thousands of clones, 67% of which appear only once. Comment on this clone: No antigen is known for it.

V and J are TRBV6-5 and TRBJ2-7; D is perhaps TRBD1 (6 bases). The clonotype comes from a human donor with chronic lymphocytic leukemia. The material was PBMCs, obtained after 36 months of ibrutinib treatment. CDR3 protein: CASRYSRTAEQYF. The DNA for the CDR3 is TGTGCCAGCAGATATTCCAGGACAGCCGAGCAGTACTTC.